This TCR beta chain stems from a study of T cell responses to AZD1222 COVID-19 vaccine. Looked up from germline, CDR1 is SGDLS and CDR2 is YYNGEE. Deletions cut 0 bases from V and 1 base from J, with 19 bases between. This CDR3 contains 18 residues. TCRdb's copy holds only in-frame clones and misses some; the assay was immunoSEQ multiplex PCR. Here the sample spans under 200,000 clones, 85% to 95% being singletons. The gene calls are TRBV9 and TRBJ1-1, with D possibly matching TRBD1 (5 bases). The sequence was collected from an adult in good health. The specimen comprised peripheral blood, sampled on day 0 of AZD1222 vaccination. Here the CDR3 DNA reads TGTGCCAGCAGCGTAGGTTGGCAGGGAGGGCTCGAGAACACTGAAGCTTTCTTT. Protein: CASSVGWQGGLENTEAFF. Full variable domain (remainder filled in from reference TRBV9 and TRBJ1-1): DSGVTQTPKHLITATGQRVTLRCSPRSGDLSVYWYQQSLDQGLQFLIQYYNGEERAKGNILERFSAQQFPDLHSELNLSSLELGDSALYFCASSVGWQGGLENTEAFFGQGTRLTVV.